These 23 T cell receptor beta chains were all obtained from the same sample, sequenced in a study of CD8 T cells in ankylosing spondylitis. TCRdb ran MiXCR on the 5' RACE reads and lists one entry per CDR3 protein. Seen here are 330,000 or so distinct CDR3 sequences, less than 10% observed once, and the top ten hold about 14%. The study's findings and limits: What appeared characteristic of ankylosing spondylitis blood was a TCR beta motif of eight highly homologous variants.

No antigen has been identified for these receptors. The sample consisted of blood, either unsorted or a sorted T cell fraction (not recorded which). The receptors here all came from a male donor with ankylosing spondylitis.

DNA for the CDR3: TGTGCCAGCAGCTTTGGAGTGATTGGAAACACCATATATTTT. Amino acid sequence: CASSFGVIGNTIYF. The genes are TRBV7-8 and TRBJ1-3; D is uncertain. This CDR3 has 14 residues. V was cut by 3 bases and J by 3 bases, with 9 bases left in between. Germline loops: CDR1 SGHVS, CDR2 FQNEAQ.

Ten or more counts support this clonotype. The V call is TRBV29-1, the J call TRBJ2-7; 7 nucleotides line up with TRBD2. J was trimmed by 3 bases and V by 6 bases; bases with no gene match: 5. The length of the CDR3 is 12 residues. Germline CDR1 reads SQVTM; CDR2 reads ANQGSEA. The CDR3 region is CSVGSGVYEQYF. The CDR3, as DNA: TGCAGCGTCGGCAGCGGGGTCTACGAGCAGTACTTC.

The chain recombines TRBV6-5 with TRBJ2-1; D gene ambiguous. Germline CDR1 is MNHEY and CDR2 is SVGAGI. Trimming shortened V by 7 bases and J by 3 bases, and 7 bases separated the two germline ends. The CDR3 covers 12 residues. Here the CDR3 reads CASNDNYNEQFF. The CDR3 coding sequence is TGTGCCAGCAATGACAACTACAATGAGCAGTTCTTC.

This clonotype was recorded at least ten times. The chain couples TRBV28 to TRBJ2-7, with 8 bases fitting TRBD2. Germline loops: CDR1 MDHEN, CDR2 SYDVKM. Trimming at V came to 9 bases and at J to 3 bases, leaving 4 bases not matched to a gene. The CDR3 totals 12 residues. The CDR3 protein is CARKRGCYEQYF. As DNA, the CDR3 is TGTGCCAGGAAGCGGGGGTGCTACGAGCAGTACTTC.

This clonotype has only a few counts. The chain uses TRBV20-1 and TRBJ2-1; 14 nucleotides line up with TRBD2. V dropped 5 bases and J dropped 8; count of bases not matched to a gene: 8. CDR3 length: 15 residues. The germline V gene encodes CDR1 DFQATT and CDR2 SNEGSKA (reference sequence). The CDR3 sequence is CSALGLAGVGDEQFF. The CDR3, as DNA: TGCAGTGCTCTGGGACTAGCGGGAGTCGGCGATGAGCAGTTCTTC.

The V gene is TRBV5-5, the J gene TRBJ2-3; 7 nucleotides align to TRBD1. Losses at the gene ends were 7 bases for V and 4 bases for J; bases not matched to a gene: 6. This CDR3 comprises 13 residues. CDR1 SGHKS and CDR2 YYEKEE come from the germline V gene (reference sequence). The CDR3 bases are TGTGCCAGCGACAGGGTGGCGGCAGATACGCAGTATTTT. Translated: CASDRVAADTQYF. Variable domain in full (rest from reference TRBV5-5 and TRBJ2-3): DAGVTQSPTHLIKTRGQQVTLRCSPISGHKSVSWYQQVLGQGPQFIFQYYEKEERGRGNFPDRFSARQFPNYSSELNVNALLLGDSALYLCASDRVAADTQYFGPGTRLTVL.

This clonotype has a count of ten or more. This chain joins TRBV6-2 or TRBV6-3 and TRBJ2-7; D uncertain. Trimming left V 4 bases short and J 3 bases short, with 13 bases between. From germline, CDR1 is MNHEY and CDR2 SVGEGT. The CDR3 sequence is 14 residues long. The CDR3 nucleotides are TGTGCCAGCAGTTTCAGTCCTGAACACTACGAGCAGTACTTC. Its protein is CASSFSPEHYEQYF.

This clonotype was observed a few times. The chain links TRBV28 to TRBJ2-1; weak D call: TRBD1 (5 bases). Germline-derived CDR1 and CDR2 are MDHEN and SYDVKM. This CDR3 has 16 residues. V gave up 2 bases and J gave up 0 bases, with 11 bases separating them. The CDR3 bases are TGTGCCAGCAGTTTACTAGGGGTCAACTCCTACAATGAGCAGTTCTTC. This gives the protein CASSLLGVNSYNEQFF.

This clonotype has more than one count but fewer than ten. This rearrangement joins TRBV5-5 to TRBJ2-5, with 7 bases that match TRBD2. Germline CDR1 and CDR2: SGHKS and YYEKEE (reference sequence). Germline trimming cut 3 bases from V and 2 bases from J; bases unmatched to any gene: 4. This CDR3 has 14 residues. Here the CDR3 DNA reads TGTGCCAGCAGCTGGGAGGGCAGACAAGAGACCCAGTACTTC. Translation: CASSWEGRQETQYF. Variable domain in full (rest from reference TRBV5-5 and TRBJ2-5): DAGVTQSPTHLIKTRGQQVTLRCSPISGHKSVSWYQQVLGQGPQFIFQYYEKEERGRGNFPDRFSARQFPNYSSELNVNALLLGDSALYLCASSWEGRQETQYFGPGTRLLVL.

The chain links TRBV6-1 to TRBJ2-2, with 11 bases fitting TRBD2. V lost 4 bases and J lost 9; bases outside the gene matches: 10. Germline-derived CDR1 and CDR2 are MNHNS and SASEGT. The CDR3 runs 16 residues. CDR3 protein: CASSAELAGAGRELFF. The CDR3 coding sequence is TGTGCCAGCAGTGCAGAACTAGCGGGAGCTGGTAGGGAGCTGTTTTTT.

The chain combines TRBV12-3 or TRBV12-4 with TRBJ2-2; D might be TRBD1 (6 bases). This CDR3 has 14 amino acids. V was shortened by 6 bases and J by 1 base, with 9 bases between the two germline ends. The CDR3 coding sequence is TGTGCCAGCAGGCCGACAGGGAACACCGGGGAGCTGTTTTTT. This encodes CASRPTGNTGELFF.

CDR3 in DNA: TGTGCCAGTAGTATCGTGGGGAACGACTATGGCTACACCTTC. Protein sequence: CASSIVGNDYGYTF. The rearrangement joins TRBV19 to TRBJ1-2; the D is unclear. This CDR3 is 14 amino acids long. The ends were cut back, 3 bases at V and 3 bases at J, with 11 bases in the middle. The germline V gene has CDR1 LNHDA and CDR2 SQIVND (reference sequence).

This rearrangement joins TRBV24-1 to TRBJ2-3, with TRBD2 identical over 9 bases. Germline V gene lookup returns CDR1 KGHDR and CDR2 SFDVKD. V gave up 12 bases and J gave up 5 bases; unmatched junction bases: 17. The CDR3 has 16 amino acids. CDR3 residues: CAVPTLAGEREDTQYF. CDR3 coding DNA: TGTGCCGTACCGACATTAGCGGGAGAGAGGGAAGATACGCAGTATTTT.

This clonotype was detected only a few times. The gene calls are TRBV7-9 and TRBJ2-7; 11 positions match TRBD1. Germline assignment: CDR1 SEHNR and CDR2 FQNEAQ (reference sequence). Trimming at V came to 11 bases and at J to 5 bases, leaving 5 bases not matched to a gene. The CDR3 consists of 12 residues. This CDR3 reads CAGGTGGNEQYF. CDR3 DNA: TGTGCCGGAGGGACAGGGGGTAACGAGCAGTACTTC.

This clonotype has just a few counts. The V and J genes are TRBV6-1 and TRBJ2-3; perhaps TRBD1 as D (6 bases). V gave up 5 bases and J gave up 0 bases, with 12 bases separating them. The CDR3 has 15 residues. Germline CDR1 is MNHNS and CDR2 is SASEGT. CDR3 region: CASSRQERSTDTQYF. In DNA form, the CDR3 reads TGTGCCAGCAGTAGACAGGAGCGTAGCACAGATACGCAGTATTTT.

This clonotype has only one observation. This chain links TRBV6-5 with TRBJ2-3; 7 bases agree with TRBD2. The CDR3 has 16 residues. Unmatched junction bases numbered 5, after V lost 2 bases and J lost 0 bases. Germline V gene sequence: CDR1 MNHEY, CDR2 SVGAGI. CDR3 region: CASSYSGGRSTDTQYF. CDR3 bases: TGTGCCAGCAGTTACAGCGGCGGGAGAAGCACAGATACGCAGTATTTT.

A few counts support this clonotype. The V call is TRBV28, the J call TRBJ1-4; 7 nucleotides align to TRBD1. The germline V gene has CDR1 MDHEN and CDR2 SYDVKM. The CDR3 totals 17 residues. With V trimmed by 8 bases and J by 5 bases, 17 bases remained unmatched. The CDR3 sequence: CASGQPRPGTANEKLFF. CDR3 nucleotide sequence: TGTGCCAGCGGTCAGCCGCGACCCGGGACAGCAAATGAAAAACTGTTTTTT.

This clonotype was counted only a few times. The chain carries TRBV11-1 and TRBJ2-1; a possible D gene is TRBD1 (7 bases). The CDR3 is 13 residues long. Looked up from germline, CDR1 is SGHAT and CDR2 is FQDESV (reference sequence). V lost 7 bases, J lost 10 bases, and 17 bases lay in between. As DNA, the CDR3 is TGTGCCAGCACCCAAGACAGGGCGGGAGAGCAGTTCTTC. Protein: CASTQDRAGEQFF.

The CDR3 coding sequence is TGTGCCAGCAGCTTAAACAGGGATGGTGAAGCTTTCTTT. Translated, it gives CASSLNRDGEAFF. The V and J genes are TRBV7-9 and TRBJ1-1, with D possibly matching TRBD1 (6 bases). This CDR3 region has 13 residues. Germline V lookup: CDR1 SEHNR, CDR2 FQNEAQ (reference sequence). Trimming pared 2 bases from V and 7 bases from J, leaving 11 bases between.

The table lists this clonotype with many counts. The chain joins TRBV20-1 to TRBJ1-1; D not resolved. This CDR3 is built from 12 residues. Germline V lookup: CDR1 DFQATT, CDR2 SNEGSKA (reference sequence). V lost 6 bases and J lost 6, with 14 bases in between. In DNA, the CDR3 is TGCAGTGCGTTGGCACTACTGGCTGAAGCTTTCTTT. This encodes CSALALLAEAFF.

The chain employs TRBV5-1 and TRBJ2-5, with a weak D call TRBD2 (6 bases). Germline CDR1 is SGHRS and CDR2 is YFSETQ. V was cut by 4 bases and J by 4 bases, with 20 bases left in between. CDR3 length equals 16 residues. The CDR3 coding sequence is TGCGCCAGCAGCCCCTGGCCGGGGCAGGGAGGAGAGACCCAGTACTTC. Translated: CASSPWPGQGGETQYF.

In this sample, this clonotype turned up a few times. The V and J genes are TRBV6-5 and TRBJ2-1; 8 nucleotides agree with TRBD2. CDR1 and CDR2 from the germline V gene are MNHEY and SVGAGI. This CDR3 is 16 amino acids long. Trimming cost V 0 bases and J 4 bases; bases outside gene matches: 5. CDR3 DNA sequence: TGTGCCAGCAGTTACTCGTCCGGGAGGGATTACAATGAGCAGTTCTTC. Translated: CASSYSSGRDYNEQFF.

This chain connects TRBV11-2 to TRBJ2-5; 10 nucleotides match TRBD2. The CDR3 totals 16 residues. V shed 4 bases and J 0 bases; nucleotides not matched to a gene: 5. Germline V gene sequence: CDR1 SGHAT, CDR2 FQNNGV. Written as DNA, the CDR3 is TGTGCCAGCAGCTCTCCTAGCGGGAGTTACCAAGAGACCCAGTACTTC. It specifies CASSSPSGSYQETQYF. The whole variable domain, remainder taken from reference TRBV11-2 and TRBJ2-5, is EAGVAQSPRYKIIEKRQSVAFWCNPISGHATLYWYQQILGQGPKLLIQFQNNGVVDDSQLPKDRFSAERLKGVDSTLKIQPAKLEDSAVYLCASSSPSGSYQETQYFGPGTRLLVL.